This TCR beta chain was retrieved from a study of T cell clonotyping in hematopoietic cell transplantation. Study summary: Pretransplant recipient samples were taken after cytoreduction.

This sample's time point: recipient sample about 28 days before transplant, after cytoreduction. The assay was immunoSEQ multiplex PCR, and TCRdb's table has in-frame clones only and misses some. The repertoire includes about 80,000 clones, 96% of them detected once, and under 2% sits in the top ten. The CDR3 is 13 residues long. V was clipped by 5 bases and J by 1 base; unmatched bases: 1. CDR1 and CDR2 (germline): SGHRS, YFSETQ. This material consisted of peripheral blood mononuclear cells, taken before stem cell transplant. This TCR was sampled from a woman between 50 and 59 years old with acute myeloid leukemia. Some clones in this sample may be carry-over from other donors' samples. The chain combines TRBV5-1 with TRBJ1-1; the match to TRBD1 covers 8 bases. The CDR3 protein is CASRGTGNTEAFF. Written as DNA, the CDR3 is TGCGCCAGCAGGGGGACAGGGAACACTGAAGCTTTCTTT.